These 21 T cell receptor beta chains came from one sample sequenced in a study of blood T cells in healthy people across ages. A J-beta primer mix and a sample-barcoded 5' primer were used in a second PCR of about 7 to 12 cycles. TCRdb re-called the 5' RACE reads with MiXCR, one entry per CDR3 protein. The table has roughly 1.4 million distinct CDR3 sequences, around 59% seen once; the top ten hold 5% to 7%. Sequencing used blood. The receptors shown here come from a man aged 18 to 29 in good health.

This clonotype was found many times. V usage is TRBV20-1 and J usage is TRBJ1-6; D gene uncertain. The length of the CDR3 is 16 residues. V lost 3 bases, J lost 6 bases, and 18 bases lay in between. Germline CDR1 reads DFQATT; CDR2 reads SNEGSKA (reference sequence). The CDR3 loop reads CSARWQAVTFNSPLHF. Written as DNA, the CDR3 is TGCAGTGCTAGGTGGCAGGCTGTTACATTTAATTCACCCCTCCACTTT.

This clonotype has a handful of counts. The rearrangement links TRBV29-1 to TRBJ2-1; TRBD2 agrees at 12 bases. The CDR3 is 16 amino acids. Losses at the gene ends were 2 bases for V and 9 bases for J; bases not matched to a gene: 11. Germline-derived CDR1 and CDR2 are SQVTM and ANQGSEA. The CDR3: CSVELAGGQEIGEQFF. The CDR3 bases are TGCAGCGTTGAACTAGCGGGGGGGCAAGAAATTGGTGAGCAGTTCTTC.

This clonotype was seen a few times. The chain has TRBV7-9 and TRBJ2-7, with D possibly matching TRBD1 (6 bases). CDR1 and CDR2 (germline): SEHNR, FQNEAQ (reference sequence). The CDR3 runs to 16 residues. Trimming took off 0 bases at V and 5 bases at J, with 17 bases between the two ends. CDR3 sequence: CASSLAGVTGNHEQYF. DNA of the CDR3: TGTGCCAGCAGCTTAGCGGGGGTTACAGGGAACCACGAGCAGTACTTC.

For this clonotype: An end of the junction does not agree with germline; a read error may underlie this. The CDR3 here is CASSVDGSFSYEQYF. In nucleotides, the CDR3 is TGTGCCAGCAGCGTAGATGGGTCCTTCTCCTACGAGCAGTACTTT. This chain connects TRBV9 to TRBJ2-7; D not certain. Germline loops: CDR1 SGDLS, CDR2 YYNGEE. The CDR3 spans 15 residues.

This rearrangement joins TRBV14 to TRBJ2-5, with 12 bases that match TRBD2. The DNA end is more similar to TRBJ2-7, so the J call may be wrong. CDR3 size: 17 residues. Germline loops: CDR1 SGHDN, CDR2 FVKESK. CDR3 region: CASSQGPPGLAGHEQYF. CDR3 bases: TGTGCCAGCAGCCAAGGTCCCCCGGGACTAGCGGGTCACGAGCAGTACTTC.

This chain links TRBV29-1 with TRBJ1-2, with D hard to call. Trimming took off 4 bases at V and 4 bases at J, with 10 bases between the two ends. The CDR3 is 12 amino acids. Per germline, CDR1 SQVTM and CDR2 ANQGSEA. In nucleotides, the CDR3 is TGCAGCGTTGCGGAGGCAGGCTATGGCTACACCTTC. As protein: CSVAEAGYGYTF.

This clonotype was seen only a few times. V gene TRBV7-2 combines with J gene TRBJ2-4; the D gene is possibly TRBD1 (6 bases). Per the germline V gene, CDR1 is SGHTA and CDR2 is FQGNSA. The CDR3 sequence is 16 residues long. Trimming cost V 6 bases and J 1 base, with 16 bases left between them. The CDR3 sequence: CASRFGQGLAKNIQYF. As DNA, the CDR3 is TGTGCCAGCAGATTTGGTCAGGGGTTGGCCAAAAACATTCAGTACTTC.

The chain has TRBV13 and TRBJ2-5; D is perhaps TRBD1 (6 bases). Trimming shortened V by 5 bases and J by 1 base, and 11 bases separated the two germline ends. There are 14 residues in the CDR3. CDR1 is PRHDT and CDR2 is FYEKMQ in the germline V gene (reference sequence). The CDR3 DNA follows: TGTGCCAGCAGCATTTACAGGGTCCAAGAGACCCAGTACTTC. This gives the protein CASSIYRVQETQYF.

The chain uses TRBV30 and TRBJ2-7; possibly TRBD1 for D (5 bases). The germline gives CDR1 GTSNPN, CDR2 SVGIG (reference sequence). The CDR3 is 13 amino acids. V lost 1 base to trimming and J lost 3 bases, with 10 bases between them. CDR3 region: CAWSGHRGYEQYF. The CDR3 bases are TGTGCCTGGAGTGGCCATAGGGGCTACGAGCAGTACTTC.

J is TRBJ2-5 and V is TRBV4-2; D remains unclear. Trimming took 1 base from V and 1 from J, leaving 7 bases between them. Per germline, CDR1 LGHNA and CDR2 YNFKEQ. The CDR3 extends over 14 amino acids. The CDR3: CASSQASIQETQYF. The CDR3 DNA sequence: TGTGCCAGCAGCCAAGCTTCTATCCAAGAGACCCAGTACTTC.

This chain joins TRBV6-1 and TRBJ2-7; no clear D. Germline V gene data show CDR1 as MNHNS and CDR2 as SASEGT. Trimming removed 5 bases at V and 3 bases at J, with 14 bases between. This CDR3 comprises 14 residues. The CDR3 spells CASSSLGRSYEQYF. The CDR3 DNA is TGTGCCAGCAGTTCCTTAGGACGGAGCTACGAGCAGTACTTC.

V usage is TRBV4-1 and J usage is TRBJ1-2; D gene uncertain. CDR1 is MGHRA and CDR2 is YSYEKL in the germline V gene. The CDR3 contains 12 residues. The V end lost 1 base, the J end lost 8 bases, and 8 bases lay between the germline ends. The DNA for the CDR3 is TGCGCCAGCAGCCAAGGGATGCGCGGCTACACCTTC. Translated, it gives CASSQGMRGYTF.

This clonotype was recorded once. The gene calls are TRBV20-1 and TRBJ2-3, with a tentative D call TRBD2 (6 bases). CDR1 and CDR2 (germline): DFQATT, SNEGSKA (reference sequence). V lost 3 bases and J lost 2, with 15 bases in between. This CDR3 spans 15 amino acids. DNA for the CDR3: TGCAGTGCTAGGGATGGGCGGGACCTCACAGATACGCAGTATTTT. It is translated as CSARDGRDLTDTQYF.

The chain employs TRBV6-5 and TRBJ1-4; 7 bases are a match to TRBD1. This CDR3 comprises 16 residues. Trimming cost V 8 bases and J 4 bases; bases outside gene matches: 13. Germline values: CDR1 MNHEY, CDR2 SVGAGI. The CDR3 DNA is TGTGCCAGCGGACAGGACCTCCTTAGAATTAATGAAAAACTGTTTTTT. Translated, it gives CASGQDLLRINEKLFF.

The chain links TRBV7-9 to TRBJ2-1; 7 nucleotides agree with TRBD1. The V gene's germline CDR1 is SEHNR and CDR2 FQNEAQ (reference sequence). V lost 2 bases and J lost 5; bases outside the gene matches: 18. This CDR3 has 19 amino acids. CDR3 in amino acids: CASSLSDARTGAWHNEQFF. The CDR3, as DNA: TGTGCCAGCAGCTTATCCGACGCAAGAACAGGGGCTTGGCACAATGAGCAGTTCTTC. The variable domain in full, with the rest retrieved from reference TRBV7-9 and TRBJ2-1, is DTGVSQNPRHKITKRGQNVTFRCDPISEHNRLYWYRQTLGQGPEFLTYFQNEAQLEKSRLLSDRFSAERPKGSFSTLEIQRTEQGDSAMYLCASSLSDARTGAWHNEQFFGPGTRLTVL.

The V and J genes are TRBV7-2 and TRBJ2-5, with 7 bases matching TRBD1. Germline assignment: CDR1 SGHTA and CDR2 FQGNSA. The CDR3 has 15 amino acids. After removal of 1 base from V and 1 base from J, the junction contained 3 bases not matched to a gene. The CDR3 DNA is TGTGCCAGCAGCTTAGTGGGACAGCTCCAAGAGACCCAGTACTTC. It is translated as CASSLVGQLQETQYF.

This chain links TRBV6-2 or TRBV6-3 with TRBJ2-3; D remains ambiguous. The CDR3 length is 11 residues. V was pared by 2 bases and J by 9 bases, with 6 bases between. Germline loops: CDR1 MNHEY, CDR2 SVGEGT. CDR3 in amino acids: CASSYLATQYF. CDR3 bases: TGTGCCAGCAGTTACCTCGCCACGCAGTATTTT.

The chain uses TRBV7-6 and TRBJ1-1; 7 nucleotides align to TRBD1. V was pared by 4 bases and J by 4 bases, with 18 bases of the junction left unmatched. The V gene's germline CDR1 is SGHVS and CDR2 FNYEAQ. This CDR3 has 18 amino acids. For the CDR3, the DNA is TGTGCCAGCAGCTCGGCGAGTAGGACAGGTCCAGGGGGCACTGAAGCTTTCTTT. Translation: CASSSASRTGPGGTEAFF.

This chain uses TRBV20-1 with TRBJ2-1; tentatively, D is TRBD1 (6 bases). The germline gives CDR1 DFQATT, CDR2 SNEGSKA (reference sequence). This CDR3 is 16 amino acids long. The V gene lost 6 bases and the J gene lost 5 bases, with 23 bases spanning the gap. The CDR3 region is CSAHSGQRVIDNEQFF. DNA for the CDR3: TGCAGTGCCCACTCTGGACAGAGAGTAATCGACAATGAGCAGTTCTTC.

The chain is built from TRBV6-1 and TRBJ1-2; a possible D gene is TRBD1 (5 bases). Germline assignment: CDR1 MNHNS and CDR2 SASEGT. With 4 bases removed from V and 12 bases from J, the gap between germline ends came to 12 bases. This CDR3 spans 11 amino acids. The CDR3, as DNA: TGTGCCAGCAGTGGTCCGGGGGGGAACACCTTC. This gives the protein CASSGPGGNTF.

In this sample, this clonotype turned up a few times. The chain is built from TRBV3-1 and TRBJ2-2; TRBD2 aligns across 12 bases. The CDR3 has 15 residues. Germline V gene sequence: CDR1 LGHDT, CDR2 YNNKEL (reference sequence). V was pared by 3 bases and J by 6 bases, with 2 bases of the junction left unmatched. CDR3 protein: CASSQASGRAGELFF. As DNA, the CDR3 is TGTGCCAGCAGCCAGGCTAGCGGGAGGGCCGGGGAGCTGTTTTTT. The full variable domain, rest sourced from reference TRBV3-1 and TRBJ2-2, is DTAVSQTPKYLVTQMGNDKSIKCEQNLGHDTMYWYKQDSKKFLKIMFSYNNKELIINETVPNRFSPKSPDKAHLNLHINSLELGDSAVYFCASSQASGRAGELFFGEGSRLTVL.